This T cell receptor (beta chain) was recovered during a study of T cell clonotyping in hematopoietic cell transplantation. Study-wide findings and caveats: No sorting was done, leaving CD4 and CD8 contributions mixed. Graft donor and pretransplant recipient Inverse Simpson Index values predicted broader posttransplant TCR diversity.

Profiling relied on immunoSEQ multiplex PCR, and the TCRdb table lists in-frame clones only, not all of them. The profile shows 15,000 to 20,000 clones, approximately 83% of them singletons. Germline CDR1 MNHGY, CDR2 SAAAGT. The V gene end was trimmed by 2 bases and the J gene end by 6 bases; junction bases not matched to a gene: 4. There are 14 residues in the CDR3. Note on this clone: The antigen remains undetermined.

This TCR came from a woman in her 40s in good health. Some clones in this sample may be carry-over from other donors' samples. Material: peripheral blood mononuclear cells. The chain is built from TRBV6-8 and TRBJ2-1, with TRBD2 matching 7 bases. In nucleotides, the CDR3 is TGTGCCAGCAGTTACCAGCGACTAGCCAATGAGCAGTTCTTC. This codes for CASSYQRLANEQFF.